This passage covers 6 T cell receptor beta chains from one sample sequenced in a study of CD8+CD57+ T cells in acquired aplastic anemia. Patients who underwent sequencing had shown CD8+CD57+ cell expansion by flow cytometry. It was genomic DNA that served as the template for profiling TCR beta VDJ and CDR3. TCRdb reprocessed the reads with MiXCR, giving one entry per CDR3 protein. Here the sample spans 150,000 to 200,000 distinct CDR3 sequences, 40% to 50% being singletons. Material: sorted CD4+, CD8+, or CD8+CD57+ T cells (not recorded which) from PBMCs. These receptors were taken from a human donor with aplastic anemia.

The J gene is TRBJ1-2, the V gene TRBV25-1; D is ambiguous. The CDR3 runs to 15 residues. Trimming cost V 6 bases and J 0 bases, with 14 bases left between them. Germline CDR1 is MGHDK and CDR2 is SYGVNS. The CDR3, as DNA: TGTGCCAGCAGCCAAGACCCCCGGACTAACTATGGCTACACCTTC. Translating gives CASSQDPRTNYGYTF.

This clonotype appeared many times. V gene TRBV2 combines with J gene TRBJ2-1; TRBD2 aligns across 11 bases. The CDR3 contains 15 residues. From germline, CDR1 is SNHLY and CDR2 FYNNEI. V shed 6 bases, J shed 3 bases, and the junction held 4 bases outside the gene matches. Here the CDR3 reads CASRPGLAVYNEQFF. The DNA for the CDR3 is TGTGCCAGCAGGCCGGGACTAGCGGTCTACAATGAGCAGTTCTTC.

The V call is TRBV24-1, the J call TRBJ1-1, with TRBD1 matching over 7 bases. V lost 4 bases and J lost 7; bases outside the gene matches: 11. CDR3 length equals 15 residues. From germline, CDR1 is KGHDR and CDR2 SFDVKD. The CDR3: CATSDPKQGYGEAFF. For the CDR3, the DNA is TGTGCCACCAGTGACCCAAAACAGGGGTACGGTGAAGCTTTCTTT.

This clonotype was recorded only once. The CDR3 region is CASRAETNYGYTF. The DNA for the CDR3 is TGTGCCAGCAGGGCAGAAACTAACTATGGCTACACCTTC. This rearrangement joins TRBV2 to TRBJ1-2; D remains unclear. From germline, CDR1 is SNHLY and CDR2 FYNNEI. The ends were cut back, 6 bases at V and 0 bases at J, with 8 bases in the middle. This CDR3 is built from 13 residues.

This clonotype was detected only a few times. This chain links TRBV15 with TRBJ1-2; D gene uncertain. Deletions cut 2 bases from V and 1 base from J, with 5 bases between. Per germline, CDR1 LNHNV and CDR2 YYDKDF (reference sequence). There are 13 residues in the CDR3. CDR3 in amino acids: CATSRRSNYGYTF. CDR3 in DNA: TGTGCCACCAGCAGACGCAGTAACTATGGCTACACCTTC.

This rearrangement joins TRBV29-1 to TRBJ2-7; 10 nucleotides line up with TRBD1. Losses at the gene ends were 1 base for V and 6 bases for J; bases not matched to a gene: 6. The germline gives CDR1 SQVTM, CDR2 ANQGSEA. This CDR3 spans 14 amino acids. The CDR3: CSVEGQGAGGEQYF. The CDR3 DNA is TGCAGCGTTGAAGGACAGGGGGCGGGAGGCGAGCAGTACTTC.